The 26 T cell receptor beta chains in this list originate from one sample, sequenced in a study of blood T cell repertoires in COVID-19. Method: immunoSEQ multiplex PCR; TCRdb's copy keeps in-frame clones and lacks some. Among 80,000 to 100,000 clones listed, almost 90% were seen once. The sequenced sample was peripheral blood. Receptors were obtained from a human donor with active COVID-19. The donor label of this sample is uncertain.

In DNA form, the CDR3 reads TGTGCCAGCAGCTCCGGACTAGCGGGGGCTCAAGAGACCCAGTACTTC. This codes for CASSSGLAGAQETQYF. J is TRBJ2-5 and V is TRBV7-8; 13 bases are shared with TRBD2. The CDR3 consists of 16 residues. CDR1 is SGHVS and CDR2 is FQNEAQ in the germline V gene. Unmatched junction bases numbered 4, after V lost 4 bases and J lost 2 bases.

This clone was detected a few times. The chain combines TRBV5-6 with TRBJ2-7; TRBD1 might be the D (5 bases). The CDR3 has 15 residues. Germline assignment: CDR1 SGHDT and CDR2 YYEEEE. Deletions cut 0 bases from V and 9 bases from J, with 19 bases between. The DNA of the CDR3 is TGTGCCAGCAGCTTGGATACAGGTACCCCTCTCTGGCAGTACTTC. Translation gives CASSLDTGTPLWQYF.

The chain is built from TRBV11-2 and TRBJ1-2; weak D call: TRBD1 (6 bases). The V end was cut by 2 bases, the J end by 8 bases, with 12 bases between. The CDR3 is 13 amino acids. Germline CDR1 reads SGHAT; CDR2 reads FQNNGV. CDR3 residues: CASSLFTGLGYTF. DNA for the CDR3: TGTGCCAGCAGCTTATTTACAGGGTTGGGCTACACCTTC.

This clone came up once. CDR3 sequence reads: CASSQVTGGAYGYTF. CDR3 nucleotides: TGCGCCAGCAGCCAAGTCACAGGGGGCGCGTATGGCTACACCTTC. V gene TRBV4-3 combines with J gene TRBJ1-2; 9 bases fit TRBD1. The junction had 5 bases not matched to a gene; V was cut back by 1 base and J by 5 bases. The CDR3 loop spans 15 amino acids. The germline V gene encodes CDR1 LGHNA and CDR2 YSLEER.

J is TRBJ2-1 and V is TRBV6-5, with D perhaps TRBD1 (5 bases). V shed 2 bases and J shed 8 bases, with 10 bases lying between them. The CDR3 totals 13 residues. Looked up from germline, CDR1 is MNHEY and CDR2 is SVGAGI. CDR3 loop: CASSYRGSDEQFF. The CDR3 DNA reads TGTGCCAGCAGTTACAGGGGCTCGGATGAGCAGTTCTTC.

The rearrangement links TRBV13 to TRBJ1-1; D unresolved. Per the germline V gene, CDR1 is PRHDT and CDR2 is FYEKMQ (reference sequence). The CDR3 loop spans 15 amino acids. Deletions cut 1 base from V and 2 bases from J, with 11 bases between. The CDR3 region has the DNA TGTGCCAGCAGCTTAGTACGGGGTAGAAACACTGAAGCTTTCTTT. Amino acid sequence: CASSLVRGRNTEAFF.

The genes are TRBV18 and TRBJ1-1, with D possibly being TRBD1 (5 bases). This CDR3 region has 16 residues. Germline lookup yields CDR1 KGHSH and CDR2 LQKENI. The V gene lost 3 bases and the J gene lost 1 base, with 15 bases spanning the gap. CDR3 nucleotide sequence: TGTGCCAGCTCACCCCCCATTGGAGGGACGAACACTGAAGCTTTCTTT. Its translation is CASSPPIGGTNTEAFF.

The CDR3 protein is CASYIEGVYTEAFF. The CDR3 DNA sequence: TGCGCCTCCTATATCGAGGGGGTCTACACTGAAGCTTTCTTT. J is TRBJ1-1 and V is TRBV5-1; tentatively, D is TRBD1 (6 bases). Germline CDR1 is SGHRS and CDR2 is YFSETQ. The CDR3 has 14 residues. V lost 10 bases and J lost 3, with 19 bases in between.

The gene calls are TRBV6-2 or TRBV6-3 and TRBJ2-1, with D hard to call. Germline V gene sequence: CDR1 MNHEY, CDR2 SVGEGT. This CDR3 contains 12 residues. Between the trimmed V and J ends, which lost 5 bases and 5 bases, there was a span of 7 bases. CDR3 sequence reads: CASSLLDNEQFF. The CDR3 DNA is TGTGCCAGCAGTCTACTTGACAATGAGCAGTTCTTC.

The chain links TRBV21-1 to TRBJ2-5; the listed D gene, TRBD1, was not tested against the DNA. TRBV21-1 is noted as a pseudogene. CDR3 length equals 17 residues. CDR3 in amino acids: CASSKARQGYVQETQYF. The CDR3 region has the DNA TGTGCCAGCAGCAAAGCGCGTCAGGGCTACGTACAAGAGACCCAGTACTTC.

This clone showed up just once. The chain has TRBV11-2 and TRBJ1-2, with no clear D. This CDR3 has 13 residues. Germline assignment: CDR1 SGHAT and CDR2 FQNNGV. Trimming stripped 7 bases from V and 8 bases from J, with 17 bases between. CDR3 nucleotide sequence: TGTGCCAGCATATCGAACGCCCCACAAGGCTACACCTTC. It translates to CASISNAPQGYTF.

The chain links TRBV5-8 to TRBJ2-7; D is possibly TRBD2 (7 bases). Trimming took 4 bases from V and 3 from J, leaving 14 bases between them. CDR3 length: 14 amino acids. Germline CDR1 and CDR2: SGHTS and YDEGEE. The CDR3 DNA reads TGTGCCAGCAGCCGGAACAGGGACTACTACGAGCAGTACTTC. It yields the protein CASSRNRDYYEQYF. Full variable domain (remainder filled in from reference TRBV5-8 and TRBJ2-7): EAGVTQSPTHLIKTRGQQATLRCSPISGHTSVYWYQQALGLGLQFLLWYDEGEERNRGNFPPRFSGRQFPNYSSELNVNALELEDSALYLCASSRNRDYYEQYFGPGTRLTVT.

The chain recombines TRBV6-1 with TRBJ1-4; possible D gene TRBD1, 6 bases. V was cut by 3 bases and J by 8 bases, with 13 bases left in between. CDR3 size: 14 residues. Germline V gives CDR1 MNHNS, CDR2 SASEGT. CDR3 sequence reads: CASSETGRWEKLFF. CDR3 bases: TGTGCCAGCAGTGAGACAGGTCGGTGGGAAAAACTGTTTTTT.

The J gene is TRBJ1-1, the V gene TRBV4-3; TRBD1 matches 7 bases. The CDR3 contains 15 residues. J was trimmed by 11 bases and V by 0 bases; bases with no gene match: 12. Per germline, CDR1 LGHNA and CDR2 YSLEER. The CDR3 nucleotides read TGCGCCAGCAGCCAAGATCCAGACATTACAGGGGACGCTTTCTTT. Protein: CASSQDPDITGDAFF.

This rearrangement joins TRBV7-2 to TRBJ2-7, with D perhaps matching TRBD2 (6 bases). Germline values: CDR1 SGHTA, CDR2 FQGNSA. This CDR3 spans 14 amino acids. Trimming left V 6 bases short and J 2 bases short, with 14 bases between. The CDR3 nucleotides read TGTGCCAGCAGTTATGGCGGGGCGACCTACGAGCAGTACTTC. It specifies CASSYGGATYEQYF.

The chain links TRBV7-9 to TRBJ1-1; D uncertain. Trimming cost V 2 bases and J 6 bases, with 13 bases left between them. Germline V lookup: CDR1 SEHNR, CDR2 FQNEAQ (reference sequence). The CDR3 consists of 14 residues. The CDR3 DNA reads as TGTGCCAGCAGCTTACCTTACAGCTGGGCTGAAGCTTTCTTT. Protein: CASSLPYSWAEAFF.

The CDR3 here is CASSIPTGTGQPQHF. The CDR3 nucleotides are TGTGCCAGTAGTATACCAACAGGGACGGGACAGCCCCAGCATTTT. The genes are TRBV19 and TRBJ1-5, with D perhaps matching TRBD1 (6 bases). V shed 2 bases and J shed 7 bases, with 15 bases lying between them. This CDR3 has 15 residues. CDR1 LNHDA and CDR2 SQIVND come from the germline V gene (reference sequence).

The rearrangement uses TRBV28 and TRBJ2-7; D call uncertain. V lost 5 bases and J 6 bases, leaving 8 bases between the germline ends. The CDR3 consists of 11 residues. CDR1 and CDR2 (germline): MDHEN, SYDVKM. The DNA for the CDR3 is TGTGCCAGCAGTCTGCGGCGCGAGCAGTACTTC. Protein product: CASSLRREQYF.

The CDR3 DNA reads TGTGCCAGCAGTTTATCGACCGCGACAGGGTTCAGCTACGAGCAGTACTTC. Translation: CASSLSTATGFSYEQYF. The chain employs TRBV28 and TRBJ2-7, with TRBD1 identical over 7 bases. Germline trimming cut 1 base from V and 3 bases from J; bases unmatched to any gene: 12. This CDR3 region has 17 residues. Germline V gene lookup returns CDR1 MDHEN and CDR2 SYDVKM.

The rearrangement links TRBV28 to TRBJ1-4; 7 bases are a match to TRBD1. CDR1 is MDHEN and CDR2 is SYDVKM in the germline V gene. This CDR3 spans 11 amino acids. Germline trimming cut 7 bases from V and 12 bases from J; bases unmatched to any gene: 5. In nucleotides, the CDR3 is TGTGCCAGCAAACTCGGGACAGAACTGTTTTTT. It encodes CASKLGTELFF.

V gene TRBV28 combines with J gene TRBJ2-7, with TRBD1 matching over 7 bases. The CDR3 spans 14 residues. V shed 7 bases, J shed 3 bases, and the junction held 9 bases outside the gene matches. Germline CDR1 and CDR2: MDHEN and SYDVKM. CDR3 loop: CASKPPGQYYEQYF. In DNA, the CDR3 is TGTGCCAGCAAACCTCCGGGACAGTACTACGAGCAGTACTTC.

V is TRBV13 and J is TRBJ1-6; a weak D match, TRBD1 (5 bases). CDR1 is PRHDT and CDR2 is FYEKMQ in the germline V gene (reference sequence). The CDR3 has 15 amino acids. V lost 0 bases and J lost 9, with 12 bases in between. The CDR3 DNA is TGTGCCAGCAGCTTAGGCAGGGCCTTCAGTTCACCCCTCCACTTT. Its protein is CASSLGRAFSSPLHF.

This sequence joins TRBV2 and TRBJ2-5; the D gene is possibly TRBD2 (7 bases). Trimming cost V 0 bases and J 2 bases, with 10 bases left between them. Germline CDR1 is SNHLY and CDR2 is FYNNEI. The CDR3 runs to 15 residues. The CDR3 nucleotides read TGTGCCAGCAGTGAAGCGCGGGGGCCACAAGAGACCCAGTACTTC. It specifies CASSEARGPQETQYF. Variable domain in full (rest from reference TRBV2 and TRBJ2-5): EPEVTQTPSHQVTQMGQEVILRCVPISNHLYFYWYRQILGQKVEFLVSFYNNEISEKSEIFDDQFSVERPDGSNFTLKIRSTKLEDSAMYFCASSEARGPQETQYFGPGTRLLVL.

CDR3 protein: CASSLRLDTQYF. The CDR3 DNA reads as TGTGCCAGCAGCCTGCGTCTAGATACGCAGTATTTT. The rearrangement links TRBV7-9 to TRBJ2-3; no clear D gene. V was pared by 5 bases and J by 5 bases, with 8 bases between. Germline values: CDR1 SEHNR, CDR2 FQNEAQ (reference sequence). This CDR3 region has 12 residues.

This chain joins TRBV7-2 and TRBJ1-1; D is undetermined. Between the trimmed V and J ends, which lost 3 bases and 0 bases, there was a span of 5 bases. CDR3 length equals 13 residues. Germline CDR1 SGHTA, CDR2 FQGNSA. The CDR3 DNA is TGTGCCAGCAGCTTGTCCTTGAACACTGAAGCTTTCTTT. Its translation is CASSLSLNTEAFF.

The rearrangement links TRBV7-9 to TRBJ2-1; maybe TRBD2 (7 bases). V lost 1 base to trimming and J lost 4 bases, with 17 bases between them. Per the germline V gene, CDR1 is SEHNR and CDR2 is FQNEAQ (reference sequence). CDR3 length: 17 amino acids. In nucleotides, the CDR3 is TGTGCCAGCAGCTTAGGGCGGGGGCCCCTCCTATACAATGAGCAGTTCTTC. Amino acids: CASSLGRGPLLYNEQFF. Full variable domain (missing parts from reference TRBV7-9 and TRBJ2-1): DTGVSQNPRHKITKRGQNVTFRCDPISEHNRLYWYRQTLGQGPEFLTYFQNEAQLEKSRLLSDRFSAERPKGSFSTLEIQRTEQGDSAMYLCASSLGRGPLLYNEQFFGPGTRLTVL.